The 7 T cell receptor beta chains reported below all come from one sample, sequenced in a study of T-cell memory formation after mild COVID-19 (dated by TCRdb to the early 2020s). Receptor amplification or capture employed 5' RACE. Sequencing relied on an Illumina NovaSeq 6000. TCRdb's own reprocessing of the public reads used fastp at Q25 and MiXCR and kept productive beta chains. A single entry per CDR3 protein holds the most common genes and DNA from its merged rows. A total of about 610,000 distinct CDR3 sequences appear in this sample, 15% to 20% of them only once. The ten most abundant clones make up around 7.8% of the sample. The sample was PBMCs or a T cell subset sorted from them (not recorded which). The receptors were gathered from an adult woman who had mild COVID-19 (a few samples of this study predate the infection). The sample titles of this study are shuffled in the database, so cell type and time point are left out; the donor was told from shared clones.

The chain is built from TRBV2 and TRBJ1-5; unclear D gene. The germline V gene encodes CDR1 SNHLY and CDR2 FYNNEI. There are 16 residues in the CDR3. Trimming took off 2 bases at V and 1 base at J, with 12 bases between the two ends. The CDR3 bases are TGTGCCAGCAGTGAACTGGCGGGAGGGAGCAATCAGCCCCAGCATTTT. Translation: CASSELAGGSNQPQHF.

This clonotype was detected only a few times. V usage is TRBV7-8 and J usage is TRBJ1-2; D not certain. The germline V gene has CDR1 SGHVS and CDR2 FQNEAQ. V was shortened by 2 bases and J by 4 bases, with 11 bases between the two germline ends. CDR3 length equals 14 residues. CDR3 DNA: TGTGCCAGCAGCTTATTATCAGCAGCCTATGGCTACACCTTC. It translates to CASSLLSAAYGYTF.

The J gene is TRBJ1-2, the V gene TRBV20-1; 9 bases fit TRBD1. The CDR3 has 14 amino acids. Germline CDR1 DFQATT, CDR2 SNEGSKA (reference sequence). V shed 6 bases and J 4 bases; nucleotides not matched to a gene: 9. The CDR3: CSAVDRGTSYGYTF. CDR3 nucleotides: TGCAGTGCAGTCGACAGGGGGACATCCTATGGCTACACCTTC.

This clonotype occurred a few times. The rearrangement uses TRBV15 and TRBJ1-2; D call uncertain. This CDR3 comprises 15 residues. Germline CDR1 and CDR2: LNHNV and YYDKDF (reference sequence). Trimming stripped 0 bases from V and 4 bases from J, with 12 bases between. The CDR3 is CATSRDQTDSYGYTF. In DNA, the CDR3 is TGTGCCACCAGCAGAGATCAAACGGACTCCTATGGCTACACCTTC.

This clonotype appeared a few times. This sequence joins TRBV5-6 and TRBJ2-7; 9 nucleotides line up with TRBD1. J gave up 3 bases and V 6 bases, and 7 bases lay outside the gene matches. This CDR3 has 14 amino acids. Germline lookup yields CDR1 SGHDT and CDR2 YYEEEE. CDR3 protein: CASTGDRAGYEQYF. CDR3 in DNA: TGTGCCAGCACCGGGGACAGGGCCGGCTACGAGCAGTACTTC.

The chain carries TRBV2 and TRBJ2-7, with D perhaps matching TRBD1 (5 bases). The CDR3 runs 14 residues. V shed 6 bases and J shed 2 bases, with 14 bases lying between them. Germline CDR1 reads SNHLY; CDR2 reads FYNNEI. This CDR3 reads CASSERGRTYEQYF. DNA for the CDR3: TGTGCCAGCAGCGAAAGGGGCAGAACCTACGAGCAGTACTTC.

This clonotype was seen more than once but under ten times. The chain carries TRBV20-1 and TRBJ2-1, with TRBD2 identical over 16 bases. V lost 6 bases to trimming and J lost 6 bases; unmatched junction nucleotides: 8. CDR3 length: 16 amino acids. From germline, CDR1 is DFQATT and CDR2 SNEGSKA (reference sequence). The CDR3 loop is CSAWGLAGGRGNEQFF. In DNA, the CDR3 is TGCAGTGCCTGGGGACTAGCGGGGGGGCGAGGCAATGAGCAGTTCTTC.